The 20 T cell receptor beta chains given below trace back to one sample, sequenced in a study of molecular identifiers for immune sequencing clone quantification. In TCRdb, the PCR reads were re-called with MiXCR into one record per CDR3 protein. This table has nearly 650,000 distinct CDR3 sequences, about 25% appearing once. The sample comprised naive CD8+ T cells from blood, with Jurkat cell RNA spiked in. Stated subset: FACS-sorted CD8+CD4-CCR7+CD45RA+ naive T cells. Source of these receptors: a human donor in good health. Some libraries in this study had Jurkat cell RNA spiked in.

This clonotype has more than one count but fewer than ten. The rearrangement uses TRBV6-1 and TRBJ1-1; TRBD1 agrees at 9 bases. Trimming removed 7 bases from V and 5 bases from J; junction bases left unmatched: 8. The germline CDR1 and CDR2 sequences are MNHNS and SASEGT. The CDR3 sequence is 14 residues long. The CDR3 DNA sequence: TGTGCCAGCACCCCGTGGACAGGGGTTACTGAAGCTTTCTTT. Translated: CASTPWTGVTEAFF.

This clonotype was detected ten times or more. The chain recombines TRBV20-1 with TRBJ1-5; the D gene is possibly TRBD1 (6 bases). The CDR3 consists of 14 residues. V lost 0 bases and J lost 5, with 11 bases in between. Germline loops: CDR1 DFQATT, CDR2 SNEGSKA (reference sequence). In nucleotides, the CDR3 is TGCAGTGCTAGAGAACAGGGATTCTATCAGCCCCAGCATTTT. This codes for CSAREQGFYQPQHF.

Points on this clonotype: An end of the junction differs from the germline gene, which may be a read error. The chain is built from TRBV9 and TRBJ1-1; TRBD1 matches 11 bases. The length of the CDR3 is 14 residues. Germline V CDR1 and CDR2: SGDLS, YYNGEE. CDR3 sequence reads: CAGSLGTGGTEAFF. CDR3 DNA: TGTGCCGGCAGCCTTGGGACAGGGGGCACTGAAGCTTTCTTT.

The sample holds many counts of this clonotype. The rearrangement joins TRBV6-2 or TRBV6-3 to TRBJ2-1; D is uncertain. CDR1 is MNHEY and CDR2 is SVGEGT in the germline V gene. This CDR3 has 15 residues. V gave up 6 bases and J gave up 0 bases, with 12 bases separating them. The CDR3 sequence: CASSLGFSSYNEQFF. The DNA of the CDR3 is TGTGCCAGCAGCCTTGGTTTTAGCTCCTACAATGAGCAGTTCTTC.

The CDR3 protein is CASSRPGQGAAEAFF. The CDR3 coding sequence is TGTGCCAGCAGCCGACCGGGACAGGGGGCCGCTGAAGCTTTCTTT. This chain joins TRBV7-9 and TRBJ1-1, with 12 bases aligning to TRBD1. Trimming cost V 5 bases and J 6 bases; bases outside gene matches: 7. The CDR3 has 15 amino acids. Germline assignment: CDR1 SEHNR and CDR2 FQNEAQ (reference sequence).

This clonotype has a count of ten or more. The chain links TRBV28 to TRBJ2-7, with D perhaps being TRBD1 or TRBD2 (5 bases each). The CDR3 is 13 amino acids. Germline V gene data show CDR1 as MDHEN and CDR2 as SYDVKM. V was shortened by 7 bases and J by 9 bases, with 19 bases between the two germline ends. CDR3 bases: TGTGCCAGCACTCCCTCCGGGGCGATGAGGCAGTACTTC. This gives the protein CASTPSGAMRQYF.

This clonotype was counted a few times. V and J are TRBV5-5 and TRBJ2-7, with 10 bases that match TRBD2. The germline V gene encodes CDR1 SGHKS and CDR2 YYEKEE (reference sequence). Trimming took 0 bases from V and 0 from J; bases not matched to a gene: 3. The CDR3 covers 16 residues. CDR3 protein: CASSLAGLAASYEQYF. The CDR3, as DNA: TGTGCCAGCAGCTTGGCCGGACTAGCGGCCTCCTACGAGCAGTACTTC.

With regard to this clonotype: As the CDR3 is not closed by the conserved phenylalanine or tryptophan, this likely results from a read error. The gene calls are TRBV30 and TRBJ2-3; unclear D gene. V lost 0 bases, J lost 4 bases, and 14 bases lay in between. The germline V gene encodes CDR1 GTSNPN and CDR2 SVGIG (reference sequence). The CDR3 loop spans 15 amino acids. CDR3 in amino acids: CAWSVSASMADTQYL. The CDR3 DNA follows: TGTGCCTGGAGTGTATCGGCTAGTATGGCAGATACGCAGTATTTA.

This clonotype showed up just a few times. J is TRBJ2-2 and V is TRBV19; TRBD2 aligns across 8 bases. V dropped 5 bases and J dropped 5; count of bases not matched to a gene: 7. The CDR3 length is 15 residues. From germline, CDR1 is LNHDA and CDR2 SQIVND (reference sequence). DNA for the CDR3: TGTGCCAGTAGTGGAAGCGGGAGCTCTACCGGGGAGCTGTTTTTT. Residues: CASSGSGSSTGELFF.

The rearrangement links TRBV12-3 or TRBV12-4 to TRBJ2-1, with D possibly being TRBD2 (5 bases). V lost 3 bases to trimming and J lost 3 bases, with 15 bases between them. CDR3 length: 16 amino acids. The CDR3 here is CASSFRGKAGYNEQFF. CDR3 sequence (DNA): TGTGCCAGCAGTTTTCGTGGGAAGGCGGGCTACAATGAGCAGTTCTTC.

This clonotype was detected only a few times. Since a much larger clone is just one base distant, this may be a read error. The missing conserved phenylalanine or tryptophan at the end of this CDR3 makes a read error likely. The chain carries TRBV29-1 and TRBJ2-7; tentative D call: TRBD1 (5 bases). V lost 0 bases and J 4 bases, leaving 13 bases between the germline ends. CDR1 SQVTM and CDR2 ANQGSEA come from the germline V gene. The CDR3 is 14 residues long. The DNA of the CDR3 is TGCAGCGTTGAAGATCATGGTACAGGATACGAGCAGTACCTC. Its translation: CSVEDHGTGYEQYL.

About this clonotype: A read error may explain this, as a much larger clone is one base away. The chain recombines TRBV28 with TRBJ2-2, with unresolved D. The CDR3 totals 12 residues. The germline gives CDR1 MDHEN, CDR2 SYDVKM. V lost 5 bases, J lost 10 bases, and 11 bases lay in between. For the CDR3, the DNA is TGTGCCAGCAGTAATTTTGGCGAGGAGCTGTTTTTT. It yields the protein CASSNFGEELFF.

This clonotype was seen more than once but under ten times. V usage is TRBV27 and J usage is TRBJ2-7; TRBD1 might be the D (6 bases). CDR1 is MNHEY and CDR2 is SMNVEV in the germline V gene (reference sequence). Between the trimmed V and J ends, which lost 6 bases and 3 bases, there was a span of 15 bases. The length of the CDR3 is 14 residues. The CDR3 DNA reads TGTGCCAGCAGCCTGCAAGCGACAGGCTACGAGCAGTACTTC. It codes for CASSLQATGYEQYF.

V and J are TRBV15 and TRBJ2-1; possible D gene TRBD1, 5 bases. Germline V CDR1 and CDR2: LNHNV, YYDKDF (reference sequence). The CDR3 is made up of 19 amino acids. Between the trimmed V and J ends, which lost 5 bases and 2 bases, there was a span of 25 bases. The CDR3 DNA sequence: TGTGCCACCAGCTCCCCCGGCCCAGGGATATGGATCGCCTACAATGAGCAGTTCTTC. Protein product: CATSSPGPGIWIAYNEQFF.

The table lists this clonotype with a few counts. The V call is TRBV7-7, the J call TRBJ2-2; 13 bases fit TRBD2. The CDR3 runs 21 residues. The trim removed 3 bases at V and 2 bases at J, leaving 15 bases unmatched. Germline assignment: CDR1 SSHAT and CDR2 FNYEAQ (reference sequence). The CDR3: CASSFITGLAGEPSNTGELFF. CDR3 nucleotide sequence: TGTGCCAGCAGCTTCATAACCGGACTAGCGGGGGAGCCTTCAAACACCGGGGAGCTGTTTTTT.

This clonotype was observed a few times. V and J are TRBV5-1 and TRBJ2-7; 9 bases fit TRBD1. The CDR3 is 15 amino acids. V gave up 3 bases and J gave up 3 bases; unmatched junction bases: 7. Germline-derived CDR1 and CDR2 are SGHRS and YFSETQ. The CDR3 DNA sequence: TGCGCCAGCAGCTCGATGTCGACAGGGGGCTACGAGCAGTACTTC. Protein product: CASSSMSTGGYEQYF.

This sequence joins TRBV6-4 and TRBJ1-6; no firm D call. V lost 0 bases to trimming and J lost 6 bases, with 21 bases between them. This CDR3 contains 19 residues. The germline gives CDR1 MRHNA, CDR2 SNTAGT. The CDR3 bases are TGTGCCAGCAGTGACTCGAGCCGGAAGCGGGCAGCACCTAATTCACCCCTCCACTTT. Amino acids: CASSDSSRKRAAPNSPLHF.

This clonotype was observed a handful of times. This chain links TRBV6-6 with TRBJ1-1, with TRBD1 matching over 7 bases. This CDR3 is built from 17 residues. Trimming cost V 3 bases and J 1 base; bases outside gene matches: 11. The V gene's germline CDR1 is MNHNY and CDR2 SVGAGI (reference sequence). The CDR3 protein is CASSYVVGTVTNTEAFF. DNA for the CDR3: TGTGCCAGCAGTTATGTAGTCGGGACAGTGACGAACACTGAAGCTTTCTTT.

This clonotype was detected only a few times. The chain is built from TRBV20-1 and TRBJ2-3; 7 bases map to TRBD1. The CDR3 has 11 amino acids. Germline V gene lookup returns CDR1 DFQATT and CDR2 SNEGSKA (reference sequence). Trimming at V came to 7 bases and at J to 4 bases, leaving 2 bases not matched to a gene. The CDR3 DNA sequence: TGCAGTGTAACAGGGGCAGATACGCAGTATTTT. It codes for CSVTGADTQYF.

This clonotype was observed at least ten times. J is TRBJ2-7 and V is TRBV29-1; D not certain. V lost 7 bases to trimming and J lost 5 bases, with 9 bases between them. The CDR3 is 10 residues long. Germline V CDR1 and CDR2: SQVTM, ANQGSEA. In DNA, the CDR3 is TGCAGCGCCCTCTCGGACGAGCAGTACTTC. Its translation: CSALSDEQYF.